The TCR beta chain described here comes from a study of T cell responses to AZD1222 COVID-19 vaccine. The V and J ends lost 3 bases and 7 bases respectively, with 7 bases between them. Germline V gene sequence: CDR1 SEHNR, CDR2 FQNEAQ (reference sequence). The CDR3 is 12 amino acids. Here immunoSEQ multiplex PCR was the method, and the copy in TCRdb shows in-frame clones only, minus some. The repertoire has 150,000 or so clones, 75% to 90% of them found once; the top ten carry roughly 6.3%. The receptor comes from an adult in good health. The chain combines TRBV7-9 with TRBJ1-5, with unresolved D. This sample comprised peripheral blood, obtained on day 0 of AZD1222 vaccination. The CDR3 nucleotides read TGTGCCAGCAGCTTCGAACAGCAGCCCCAGCATTTT. This codes for CASSFEQQPQHF. Drawing the rest from reference TRBV7-9 and TRBJ1-5, the complete variable domain is DTGVSQNPRHKITKRGQNVTFRCDPISEHNRLYWYRQTLGQGPEFLTYFQNEAQLEKSRLLSDRFSAERPKGSFSTLEIQRTEQGDSAMYLCASSFEQQPQHFGDGTRLSIL.